The 11 T cell receptor beta chains listed next were all sequenced from one sample in a study of blood T cell repertoires in COVID-19. Profiling relied on immunoSEQ multiplex PCR, and the TCRdb table lists in-frame clones only, not all of them. The sample shows about 71,000 clones, 75% to 90% of them seen only once. Sample: peripheral blood. These receptors were taken from a man in his fifties or sixties with active COVID-19.

The chain uses TRBV13 and TRBJ2-5; 7 nucleotides match TRBD2. Germline V gene data show CDR1 as PRHDT and CDR2 as FYEKMQ (reference sequence). V lost 5 bases and J lost 5; bases outside the gene matches: 8. The CDR3 spans 14 residues. For the CDR3, the DNA is TGTGCCAGCAGCATTCCGGGGGGACGGGAGACCCAGTACTTC. Encoded protein: CASSIPGGRETQYF.

This clone showed up just once. This chain joins TRBV7-8 and TRBJ2-1; D is uncertain. The germline V gene has CDR1 SGHVS and CDR2 FQNEAQ. Trimming removed 5 bases at V and 4 bases at J, with 12 bases between. The CDR3 sequence is 14 residues long. The DNA of the CDR3 is TGTGCCAGCAGCCAAACCCCGACTTACAATGAGCAGTTCTTC. It yields the protein CASSQTPTYNEQFF.

This clone has only one observation. The gene calls are TRBV6-5 and TRBJ1-1, with 7 bases that match TRBD1. Germline V CDR1 and CDR2: MNHEY, SVGAGI. The CDR3 sequence is 13 residues long. With V trimmed by 6 bases and J by 3 bases, 4 bases remained unmatched. The DNA of the CDR3 is TGTGCCAGCAGACCCACAGGGGACACTGAAGCTTTCTTT. It specifies CASRPTGDTEAFF.

The rearrangement links TRBV2 to TRBJ2-5; 9 nucleotides agree with TRBD2. Germline loops: CDR1 SNHLY, CDR2 FYNNEI. With V trimmed by 3 bases and J by 4 bases, 3 bases remained unmatched. CDR3 size: 14 residues. CDR3 coding DNA: TGTGCCAGCAGTGACCAGACTAGCGGAGAGACCCAGTACTTC. It codes for CASSDQTSGETQYF.

This sequence joins TRBV5-1 and TRBJ1-2; perhaps TRBD1 as D (5 bases). Per germline, CDR1 SGHRS and CDR2 YFSETQ. The CDR3 extends over 15 amino acids. The V and J ends lost 0 bases and 4 bases respectively, with 13 bases between them. CDR3 sequence: CASSLVAGGGYGYTF. The CDR3 DNA reads as TGCGCCAGCAGCTTGGTTGCGGGGGGTGGCTATGGCTACACCTTC.

The V call is TRBV7-9, the J call TRBJ2-1; D gene ambiguous. Germline V CDR1 and CDR2: SEHNR, FQNEAQ (reference sequence). This CDR3 has 13 amino acids. Trimming stripped 4 bases from V and 8 bases from J, with 12 bases between. CDR3 DNA: TGTGCCAGCAGCTCTTCCGCAGGCGATGAGCAGTTCTTC. Amino acids: CASSSSAGDEQFF.

The V and J genes are TRBV5-6 and TRBJ2-7; tentative D call: TRBD1 (6 bases). The V gene lost 3 bases and the J gene lost 7 bases, with 8 bases spanning the gap. This CDR3 has 11 amino acids. The germline V gene has CDR1 SGHDT and CDR2 YYEEEE. The CDR3 DNA reads as TGTGCCAGCAGCTCGAGGGGGGAGCAGTACTTC. This gives the protein CASSSRGEQYF.

The chain links TRBV5-6 to TRBJ2-1; D gene ambiguous. The germline V gene encodes CDR1 SGHDT and CDR2 YYEEEE. The V and J ends lost 1 base and 4 bases respectively, with 15 bases between them. The CDR3 runs to 16 residues. The CDR3 DNA sequence: TGTGCCAGCAGCTTGATCACTCTTAGTCCTTACAATGAGCAGTTCTTC. It translates to CASSLITLSPYNEQFF.

Remarks on this clone: One junction end disagrees with the germline gene, perhaps due to a read error. V and J are TRBV6-1 and TRBJ2-5, with 7 bases identical to TRBD1. The CDR3 has 15 amino acids. Germline V lookup: CDR1 MNHNS, CDR2 SASEGT. In nucleotides, the CDR3 is TGTGCCAGCAGCGAAGGACAGGCCGGACGAGAGACCCAGTACTTC. Its protein is CASSEGQAGRETQYF.

This clone turned up a few times. The chain joins TRBV4-1 to TRBJ2-3; a weak D match, TRBD2 (5 bases). This CDR3 spans 15 amino acids. CDR1 is MGHRA, CDR2 YSYEKL, per germline. V was trimmed by 0 bases and J by 5 bases, leaving 12 bases between them. This chain's CDR3 is CASSQDMASLDTQYF. The CDR3 nucleotides read TGCGCCAGCAGCCAAGATATGGCTAGCCTAGATACGCAGTATTTT.

This clone appeared once. The rearrangement links TRBV4-3 to TRBJ1-3; no reliable D call. Germline loops: CDR1 LGHNA, CDR2 YSLEER. V was cut by 3 bases and J by 4 bases, with 13 bases left in between. The CDR3 extends over 15 amino acids. CDR3 residues: CASSQMEGAGNTIYF. DNA of the CDR3: TGCGCCAGCAGCCAGATGGAGGGCGCGGGAAACACCATATATTTT.